This TCR beta chain derives from a study of T-cell reconstitution after alpha-beta-depleted transplantation in children. Germline values: CDR1 LNHNV, CDR2 YYDKDF (reference sequence). This CDR3 spans 14 amino acids. V dropped 7 bases and J dropped 6 bases, with 17 bases sitting between them. Unique molecular identifiers were incorporated when the TCRbeta library was constructed. MiXCR, applied by TCRdb to the PCR reads, yields one record per CDR3 protein. The profile covers some 500,000 distinct CDR3 sequences, with approximately 16% appearing a single time and about 3.1% taken by the ten largest. The sample here was PBMCs from the stem cell graft donor, taken from the stem cell graft. The receptor was isolated from a human donor who donated a stem cell graft to a child with acute lymphoblastic leukemia. The chain uses TRBV15 and TRBJ2-3; D uncertain. CDR3 in DNA: TGTGCCACCAATGCACACTCTCTGGGGGATACGCAGTATTTT. It encodes CATNAHSLGDTQYF.